The 31 T cell receptor beta chains below come from one sample, sequenced in a study of CD8+ T cells in alopecia areata. Sequencing used cDNA as its template, made by extracting RNA and reverse transcribing it. Some clones are missing from TCRdb's copy, which holds only in-frame ones; the method was immunoSEQ multiplex PCR. The sample lists roughly 120,000 clones; 35% to 40% were seen once. Sequences were obtained from CD4+ T cells sorted from blood. The receptors originated from a human donor with alopecia areata.

The chain uses TRBV2 and TRBJ1-4; the D is unclear. Trimming removed 4 bases at V and 12 bases at J, with 18 bases between. Germline lookup yields CDR1 SNHLY and CDR2 FYNNEI. The CDR3 length is 14 residues. The CDR3 sequence: CASSAEATVRELFF. In DNA form, the CDR3 reads TGTGCCAGCAGTGCGGAGGCAACCGTAAGGGAACTGTTTTTT.

The chain couples TRBV2 to TRBJ2-1, with D possibly TRBD2 on 5 matching bases. The V end lost 6 bases, the J end lost 5 bases, and 17 bases lay between the germline ends. There are 15 residues in the CDR3. Germline CDR1 reads SNHLY; CDR2 reads FYNNEI. The CDR3 nucleotides are TGTGCCAGCAGAGGAATGGGGTCCGGGAACAATGAGCAGTTCTTC. It codes for CASRGMGSGNNEQFF.

This clone was observed a handful of times. This chain's CDR3 is CASIQGTSGAYEQYF. The CDR3 bases are TGTGCCAGCATCCAGGGCACTAGCGGAGCCTACGAGCAGTACTTC. The rearrangement joins TRBV28 to TRBJ2-7; 8 nucleotides align to TRBD2. With 7 bases clipped from V and 2 bases from J, the junction kept 10 bases outside the gene matches. This CDR3 region has 15 residues. CDR1 is MDHEN, CDR2 SYDVKM, per germline.

CDR3 sequence: CASSLGPGANVLTF. The CDR3 DNA reads as TGTGCCAGCAGCTTAGGCCCCGGGGCCAACGTCCTGACTTTC. V usage is TRBV11-2 and J usage is TRBJ2-6; D gene ambiguous. This CDR3 region has 14 residues. In germline, CDR1 is SGHAT, CDR2 FQNNGV. Trimming stripped 1 base from V and 4 bases from J, with 5 bases between.

The chain has TRBV29-1 and TRBJ1-1, with D perhaps matching TRBD1 (6 bases). There are 14 residues in the CDR3. Germline V gene data show CDR1 as SQVTM and CDR2 as ANQGSEA. V was trimmed by 6 bases and J by 1 base, leaving 15 bases between them. This chain's CDR3 is CSVDGFRGNTEAFF. The CDR3 region has the DNA TGCAGCGTAGACGGTTTCAGGGGGAACACTGAAGCTTTCTTT.

The rearrangement joins TRBV6-5 to TRBJ2-3; a possible D gene is TRBD1 (5 bases). CDR3 length: 12 residues. The germline V gene has CDR1 MNHEY and CDR2 SVGAGI. Trimming took off 5 bases at V and 3 bases at J, with 6 bases between the two ends. The CDR3 sequence is CASSDSTDTQYF. The CDR3 DNA follows: TGTGCCAGCAGTGACAGTACAGATACGCAGTATTTT.

Only a few counts were recorded for this clone. The chain couples TRBV29-1 to TRBJ1-4; no clear D. The V and J ends lost 7 bases and 2 bases respectively, with 11 bases between them. Germline CDR1 SQVTM, CDR2 ANQGSEA. The CDR3 sequence is 13 residues long. The CDR3 DNA is TGCAGCGCCCGTGCCCCCACTAATGAAAAACTGTTTTTT. Its protein is CSARAPTNEKLFF. Variable domain in full (rest from reference TRBV29-1 and TRBJ1-4): SAVISQKPSRDICQRGTSLTIQCQVDSQVTMMFWYRQQPGQSLTLIATANQGSEATYESGFVIDKFPISRPNLTFSTLTVSNMSPEDSSIYLCSARAPTNEKLFFGSGTQLSVL.

The chain is built from TRBV29-1 and TRBJ1-2; D remains unclear. The length of the CDR3 is 12 residues. V was shortened by 6 bases and J by 8 bases, with 16 bases between the two germline ends. Germline lookup yields CDR1 SQVTM and CDR2 ANQGSEA. The CDR3 region has the DNA TGCAGCGTGATGACTGGAGGAGGGGGCTACACCTTC. It translates to CSVMTGGGGYTF.

This clone was seen a few times. V is TRBV7-2 and J is TRBJ1-1; no clear D gene. V lost 5 bases and J lost 8, with 15 bases in between. The CDR3 is 13 amino acids. Germline V CDR1 and CDR2: SGHTA, FQGNSA. CDR3 nucleotide sequence: TGTGCCAGCAGCATCCGACCCCAACAAGAAGCTTTCTTT. Its protein product is CASSIRPQQEAFF. Combining the CDR3 with reference TRBV7-2 and TRBJ1-1 gives the whole variable domain GAGVSQSPSNKVTEKGKDVELRCDPISGHTALYWYRQSLGQGLEFLIYFQGNSAPDKSGLPSDRFSAERTGGSVSTLTIQRTQQEDSAVYLCASSIRPQQEAFFGQGTRLTVV.

This clone is termed medium-sized. V usage is TRBV19 and J usage is TRBJ2-2; D is possibly TRBD2 (5 bases). Per germline, CDR1 LNHDA and CDR2 SQIVND (reference sequence). The length of the CDR3 is 13 residues. V shed 10 bases and J shed 2 bases, with 11 bases lying between them. The CDR3 reads CATASPNTGELFF. The CDR3 bases are TGTGCCACCGCTAGCCCTAACACCGGGGAGCTGTTTTTT.

This clone has a handful of counts. The V call is TRBV2, the J call TRBJ2-5, with 7 positions matching TRBD2. Trimming removed 3 bases from V and 7 bases from J; junction bases left unmatched: 5. Per the germline V gene, CDR1 is SNHLY and CDR2 is FYNNEI. This CDR3 is built from 13 residues. The CDR3 sequence is CASSDTSVGTQYF. DNA of the CDR3: TGTGCCAGCAGTGATACTAGCGTTGGGACCCAGTACTTC.

J is TRBJ2-1 and V is TRBV9, with 7 bases aligning to TRBD1. The CDR3 is made up of 14 amino acids. V dropped 2 bases and J dropped 4; count of bases not matched to a gene: 3. Looked up from germline, CDR1 is SGDLS and CDR2 is YYNGEE. The CDR3 DNA reads TGTGCCAGCAGCGTCGGACAGGCGTACAATGAGCAGTTCTTC. This gives the protein CASSVGQAYNEQFF.

The rearrangement links TRBV5-1 to TRBJ2-7; D possibly uses TRBD1 or TRBD2 (5 bases each). Trimming shortened V by 4 bases and J by 1 base, and 18 bases separated the two germline ends. In germline, CDR1 is SGHRS, CDR2 YFSETQ. There are 16 residues in the CDR3. This CDR3 is CASSTGNSGLSYEQYF. The CDR3 DNA is TGCGCCAGCAGCACCGGGAACTCAGGGCTTTCCTACGAGCAGTACTTC.

This chain joins TRBV23-1 and TRBJ2-2; D is undetermined. TRBV23-1 is an ORF, with its function uncertain. This CDR3 is 14 amino acids long. Trimming pared 4 bases from V and 1 base from J, leaving 7 bases between. The CDR3 DNA sequence: TGCGCCAGCAGTCCCGGCGTGAACACCGGGGAGCTGTTTTTT. It specifies CASSPGVNTGELFF.

The chain recombines TRBV7-2 with TRBJ1-1; D may be TRBD1 (5 bases). The CDR3 is made up of 15 amino acids. CDR1 and CDR2 (germline): SGHTA, FQGNSA. Trimming pared 5 bases from V and 5 bases from J, leaving 18 bases between. The CDR3 coding sequence is TGTGCCAGCAGCCGCCAGGGTAGCACGGGGACTGAAGCTTTCTTT. It codes for CASSRQGSTGTEAFF.

This chain uses TRBV4-3 with TRBJ2-5; D uncertain. The CDR3 is made up of 15 amino acids. With 2 bases removed from V and 1 base from J, the gap between germline ends came to 11 bases. Germline assignment: CDR1 LGHNA and CDR2 YSLEER. Written as DNA, the CDR3 is TGCGCCAGCAGCCAAATAGCACGGACCCAAGAGACCCAGTACTTC. The encoded protein is CASSQIARTQETQYF.

The sample holds a few counts of this clone. The gene calls are TRBV23-1 and TRBJ1-2, with 7 bases that match TRBD1. TRBV23-1 is classed as an ORF, of uncertain function. With V trimmed by 0 bases and J by 1 base, 2 bases remained unmatched. The CDR3 consists of 15 residues. Written as DNA, the CDR3 is TGCGCCAGCAGTCAATCTGGGACAGTTAACTATGGCTACACCTTC. Translated, it gives CASSQSGTVNYGYTF.

The chain combines TRBV30 with TRBJ2-6; D gene unclear. Trimming shortened V by 2 bases and J by 1 base, and 9 bases separated the two germline ends. The CDR3 totals 15 residues. Germline V gene sequence: CDR1 GTSNPN, CDR2 SVGIG (reference sequence). Here the CDR3 reads CAWSQGMSGANVLTF. The CDR3 coding sequence is TGTGCCTGGAGTCAAGGGATGTCTGGGGCCAACGTCCTGACTTTC.

This clone was detected a few times. The chain couples TRBV5-4 to TRBJ2-3; 8 bases are shared with TRBD1. Germline CDR1 and CDR2: SGHNT and YYREEE (reference sequence). V dropped 9 bases and J dropped 4; count of bases not matched to a gene: 10. This CDR3 is 14 amino acids long. The CDR3 nucleotides read TGTGCCATCGTGGACAGGGAGAAAGCAGATACGCAGTATTTT. Encoded protein: CAIVDREKADTQYF.

V gene TRBV5-6 combines with J gene TRBJ1-1, with a possible D match to TRBD1 (5 bases). This CDR3 is 13 amino acids long. Between the trimmed V and J ends, which lost 2 bases and 5 bases, there was a span of 10 bases. Germline-derived CDR1 and CDR2 are SGHDT and YYEEEE. Written as DNA, the CDR3 is TGTGCCAGCAGCTTCAGGGAAGGGACTGAAGCTTTCTTT. It translates to CASSFREGTEAFF. Drawing the rest from reference TRBV5-6 and TRBJ1-1, the complete variable domain is DAGVTQSPTHLIKTRGQQVTLRCSPKSGHDTVSWYQQALGQGPQFIFQYYEEEERQRGNFPDRFSGHQFPNYSSELNVNALLLGDSALYLCASSFREGTEAFFGQGTRLTVV.

The chain carries TRBV5-1 and TRBJ1-1; D might be TRBD1 (5 bases). This CDR3 is 15 amino acids long. V lost 9 bases and J 0 bases, leaving 18 bases between the germline ends. Per the germline V gene, CDR1 is SGHRS and CDR2 is YFSETQ. The chain's CDR3 is CATARNRGVNTEAFF. CDR3 DNA sequence: TGCGCCACCGCCAGAAACCGAGGGGTGAACACTGAAGCTTTCTTT.

The chain carries TRBV6-5 and TRBJ1-1; 8 positions match TRBD1. V trimming: 0 bases; J trimming: 0 bases; junction bases outside the gene matches: 3. Per the germline V gene, CDR1 is MNHEY and CDR2 is SVGAGI. This CDR3 comprises 16 residues. CDR3 residues: CASSYSRTGMNTEAFF. CDR3 nucleotides: TGTGCCAGCAGTTACTCCCGGACAGGGATGAACACTGAAGCTTTCTTT.

The rearrangement uses TRBV29-1 and TRBJ2-2; possibly TRBD1 or TRBD2 for D (5 bases each). Germline-derived CDR1 and CDR2 are SQVTM and ANQGSEA. Trimming took 6 bases from V and 0 from J, leaving 20 bases between them. The CDR3 spans 17 residues. The CDR3 spells CSVPPSTGTANTGELFF. CDR3 in DNA: TGCAGCGTCCCCCCCAGTACCGGGACCGCGAACACCGGGGAGCTGTTTTTT.

The CDR3 DNA is TGTGCCAGCAGCTTAAGGGACAGGGGAATATGGGAGACCCAGTACTTC. Its protein is CASSLRDRGIWETQYF. The chain joins TRBV13 to TRBJ2-5; TRBD1 agrees at 10 bases. The CDR3 extends over 16 amino acids. From germline, CDR1 is PRHDT and CDR2 FYEKMQ (reference sequence). V lost 2 bases and J lost 5; bases outside the gene matches: 8. Combining the CDR3 with reference TRBV13 and TRBJ2-5 gives the whole variable domain AAGVIQSPRHLIKEKRETATLKCYPIPRHDTVYWYQQGPGQDPQFLISFYEKMQSDKGSIPDRFSAQQFSDYHSELNMSSLELGDSALYFCASSLRDRGIWETQYFGPGTRLLVL.

This clone was detected only a few times. The chain carries TRBV30 and TRBJ1-2; the match to TRBD1 covers 7 bases. The CDR3 spans 13 residues. Germline V gene sequence: CDR1 GTSNPN, CDR2 SVGIG (reference sequence). After removal of 4 bases from V and 1 base from J, the junction contained 3 bases not matched to a gene. The CDR3 loop reads CAWNNRGNYGYTF. The CDR3 region has the DNA TGTGCCTGGAATAACAGGGGTAACTATGGCTACACCTTC.

The rearrangement links TRBV29-1 to TRBJ1-2; D is unresolved. V was cut by 2 bases and J by 7 bases, with 11 bases left in between. CDR1 is SQVTM and CDR2 is ANQGSEA in the germline V gene. The CDR3 length is 12 residues. The CDR3 loop reads CSVEPPVGGYTF. In nucleotides, the CDR3 is TGCAGCGTTGAACCCCCCGTCGGTGGCTACACCTTC.

This clone appeared a few times. The rearrangement uses TRBV15 and TRBJ2-3; maybe TRBD1 (8 bases). V gave up 1 base and J gave up 4 bases, with 12 bases separating them. This CDR3 spans 15 amino acids. Germline CDR1 is LNHNV and CDR2 is YYDKDF (reference sequence). Here the CDR3 reads CATSRGTGRADTQYF. In nucleotides, the CDR3 is TGTGCCACCAGCAGAGGGACAGGGAGGGCAGATACGCAGTATTTT.

V is TRBV2 and J is TRBJ2-1, with 9 bases lining up with TRBD2. Germline CDR1 SNHLY, CDR2 FYNNEI. CDR3 length: 14 amino acids. Germline trimming cut 6 bases from V and 2 bases from J; bases unmatched to any gene: 2. The CDR3 bases are TGTGCCAGCAGCGGCGGGAGGGCCTACAATGAGCAGTTCTTC. Its protein product is CASSGGRAYNEQFF.

In this sample, this clone turned up a few times. The chain recombines TRBV18 with TRBJ2-1, with D possibly matching TRBD1 (6 bases). Germline CDR1 KGHSH, CDR2 LQKENI. Trimming left V 6 bases short and J 5 bases short, with 17 bases between. The CDR3 totals 15 residues. This CDR3 reads CASSPRQADDNEQFF. As DNA, the CDR3 is TGTGCCAGCTCGCCCCGACAGGCGGATGACAATGAGCAGTTCTTC.

This rearrangement joins TRBV29-1 to TRBJ1-2, with D possibly matching TRBD1 (6 bases). The V and J ends lost 5 bases and 8 bases respectively, with 15 bases between them. This CDR3 comprises 12 residues. In germline, CDR1 is SQVTM, CDR2 ANQGSEA. This CDR3 is CSVQTLGGGYTF. The CDR3 DNA is TGCAGCGTTCAGACCCTAGGGGGGGGCTACACCTTC.

The chain joins TRBV14 to TRBJ1-1, with unresolved D. CDR1 and CDR2 from the germline V gene are SGHDN and FVKESK. This CDR3 contains 14 residues. V dropped 0 bases and J dropped 1 base, with 6 bases sitting between them. The CDR3 reads CASSQDLRNTEAFF. Written as DNA, the CDR3 is TGTGCCAGCAGCCAAGATCTCCGGAACACTGAAGCTTTCTTT.